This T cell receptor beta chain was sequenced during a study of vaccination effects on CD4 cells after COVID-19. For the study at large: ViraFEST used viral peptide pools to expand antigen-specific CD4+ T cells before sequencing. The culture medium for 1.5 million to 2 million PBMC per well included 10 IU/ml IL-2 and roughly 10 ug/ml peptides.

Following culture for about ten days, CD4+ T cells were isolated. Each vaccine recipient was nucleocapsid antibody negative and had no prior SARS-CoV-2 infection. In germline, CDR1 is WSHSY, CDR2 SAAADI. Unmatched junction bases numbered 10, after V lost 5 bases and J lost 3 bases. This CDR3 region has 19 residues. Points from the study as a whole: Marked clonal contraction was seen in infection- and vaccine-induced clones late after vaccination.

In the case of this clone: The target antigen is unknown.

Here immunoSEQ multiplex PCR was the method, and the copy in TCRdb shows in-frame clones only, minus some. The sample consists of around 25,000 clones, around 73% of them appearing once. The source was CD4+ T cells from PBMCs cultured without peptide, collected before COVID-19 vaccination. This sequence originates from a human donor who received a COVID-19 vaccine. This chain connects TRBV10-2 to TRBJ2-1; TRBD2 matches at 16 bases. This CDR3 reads CASSHRQGTSGRDYNEQFF. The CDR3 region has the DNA TGCGCCAGCAGTCATAGGCAGGGGACTAGCGGGAGGGACTACAATGAGCAGTTCTTC.